The rows below give T cell receptor beta chains drawn from one sample of a study of blood T cell repertoires in COVID-19. The method was immunoSEQ multiplex PCR; TCRdb's version includes in-frame clones alone and lacks a portion of them. This table holds roughly 180,000 clones, about 80% found once. The sequenced sample consisted of peripheral blood. The receptors shown here come from a woman aged 50 to 60 with active or convalescent COVID-19. Both conserved end residues are part of each CDR3. The D gene is left open where the match is weak.

j_call	v_call	d_call	cdr3_aa
TRBJ1-2	TRBV6-2/TRBV6-3	TRBD1	CASSYSTGGLDGYTF
TRBJ2-3	TRBV6-2/TRBV6-3	TRBD2	CASSYASGSTDTQYF
TRBJ2-1	TRBV20-1	-	CSASLGSSYNEQFF
TRBJ2-3	TRBV11-3	-	CASSFARQDTQYF
TRBJ1-3	TRBV10-3	TRBD1	CAISTGAGNTIYF
TRBJ2-1	TRBV27	-	CASSLGGLPYNEQFF
TRBJ1-3	TRBV18	TRBD1	CASSPGQGSAGNTIYF
TRBJ2-1	TRBV15	TRBD2	CATSRTPLAGFYNEQFF
TRBJ1-5	TRBV19	TRBD1	CASSIRPGQGHQPQHF
TRBJ2-1	TRBV25-1	-	CASSHPQGPNEQFF
TRBJ2-6	TRBV7-8	TRBD1	CASSSRTGRSGANVLTF
TRBJ2-2	TRBV6-2/TRBV6-3	-	CASSYSRPTGELFF
TRBJ1-1	TRBV29-1	TRBD1	CSVATGGNTEAFF
TRBJ1-5	TRBV3-1/TRBV3-2	-	CASSQVVGQQPQHF
TRBJ2-5	TRBV9	TRBD2	CASSVVGLAGDETQYF
TRBJ1-2	TRBV6-5	-	CASRIDRSYGYTF
TRBJ1-3	TRBV5-1	-	CASSLEHSGNTIYF
TRBJ2-5	TRBV5-6	TRBD2	CASSLFGGVGETQYF
TRBJ1-1	TRBV19	TRBD1	CASSRTDRRNTEAFF
TRBJ1-5	TRBV28	-	CASSLTGWYGQPQHF
TRBJ1-1	TRBV19	TRBD1	CASSIDLRGQGRPGTEAFF
TRBJ1-1	TRBV19	TRBD1	CASSTRGYTEAFF
TRBJ1-1	TRBV3-1/TRBV3-2	-	CASSRGLPPEAFF
TRBJ2-5	TRBV5-4	-	CASSSESIQETQYF
TRBJ2-5	TRBV19	TRBD1	CASGQAQETQYF
TRBJ1-5	TRBV18	-	CASSPGGPSNQPQHF
TRBJ2-2	TRBV6-5	TRBD2	CASRPGLGSAGELFF
TRBJ1-5	TRBV6-6	-	CASSHFTIDRLNQPQHF
TRBJ2-2	TRBV19	TRBD2	CARSRTSGSNTGELFF
TRBJ2-2	TRBV18	-	CASSPRIENTGELFF
TRBJ2-1	TRBV9	-	CASSVGRGTYNEQFF
TRBJ1-6	TRBV10-3	-	CAISVGSNSPLHF
TRBJ2-3	TRBV24-1	TRBD1	CATSAEGQHTDTQYF
TRBJ2-1	TRBV7-2	TRBD2	CASSSSSGTSAHNEQFF
TRBJ2-2	TRBV5-6	TRBD1	CASSLGDRENTGELFF
TRBJ1-6	TRBV27	TRBD1	CASSLSRQGASYNSPLHF
TRBJ1-5	TRBV28	-	CASSLPKRYSNQPQHF
TRBJ1-1	TRBV28	TRBD1	CASSLYTGVAAEAFF
TRBJ1-4	TRBV6-5	-	CASSFDRPPGEKLFF
TRBJ1-5	TRBV16	TRBD1	CASSQGEGAGQPQHF
TRBJ2-7	TRBV7-9	-	CASSPDRGEQYF
TRBJ2-5	TRBV7-3	-	CASSLGGGPSQETQYF
TRBJ2-7	TRBV18	-	CASSELETYEQYF
TRBJ1-1	TRBV29-1	-	CSVVQSNTEAFF
TRBJ1-1	TRBV28	TRBD1	CASRPIPGQKNTEAFF
TRBJ2-1	TRBV19	TRBD1	CASSTRQGQFF